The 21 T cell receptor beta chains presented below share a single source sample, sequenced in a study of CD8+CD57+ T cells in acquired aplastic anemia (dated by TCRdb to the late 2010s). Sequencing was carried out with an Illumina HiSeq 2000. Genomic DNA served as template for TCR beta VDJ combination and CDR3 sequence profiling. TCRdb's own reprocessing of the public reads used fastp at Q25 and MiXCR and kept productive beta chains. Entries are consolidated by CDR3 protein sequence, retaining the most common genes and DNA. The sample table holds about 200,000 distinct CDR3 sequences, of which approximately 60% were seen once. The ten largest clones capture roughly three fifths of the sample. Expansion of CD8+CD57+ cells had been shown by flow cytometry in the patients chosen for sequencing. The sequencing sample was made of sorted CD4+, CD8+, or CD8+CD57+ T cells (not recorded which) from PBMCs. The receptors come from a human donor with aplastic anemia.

CDR3 amino acids: CAVRDWDEQFF. CDR3 nucleotides: TGTGCCGTTAGGGATTGGGATGAGCAGTTCTTC. This chain connects TRBV10-3 to TRBJ2-1; no clear D. The germline V gene has CDR1 ENHRY and CDR2 SYGVKD. Trimming stripped 11 bases from V and 8 bases from J, with 13 bases between. The CDR3 extends over 11 amino acids.

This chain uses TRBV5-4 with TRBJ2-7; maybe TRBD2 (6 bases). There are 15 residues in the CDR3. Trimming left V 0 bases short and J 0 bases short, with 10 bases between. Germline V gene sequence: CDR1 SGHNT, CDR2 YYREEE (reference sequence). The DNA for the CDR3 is TGTGCCAGCAGCTTGGGAGGGACTCGCTCCTACGAGCAGTACTTC. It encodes CASSLGGTRSYEQYF.

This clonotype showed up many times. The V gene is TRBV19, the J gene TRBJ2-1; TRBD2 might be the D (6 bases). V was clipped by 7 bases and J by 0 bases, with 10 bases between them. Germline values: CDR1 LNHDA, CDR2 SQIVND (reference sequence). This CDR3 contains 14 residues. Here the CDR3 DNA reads TGTGCCAGTACCGTCGGGAGCTCCTACAATGAGCAGTTCTTC. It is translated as CASTVGSSYNEQFF.

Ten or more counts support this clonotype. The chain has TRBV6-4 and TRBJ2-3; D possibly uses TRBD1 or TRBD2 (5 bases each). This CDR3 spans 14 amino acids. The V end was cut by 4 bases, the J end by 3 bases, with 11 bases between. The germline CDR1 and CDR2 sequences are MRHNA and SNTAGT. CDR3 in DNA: TGTGCCAGCAGTGCGTCCGGGACGACAGATACGCAGTATTTT. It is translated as CASSASGTTDTQYF.

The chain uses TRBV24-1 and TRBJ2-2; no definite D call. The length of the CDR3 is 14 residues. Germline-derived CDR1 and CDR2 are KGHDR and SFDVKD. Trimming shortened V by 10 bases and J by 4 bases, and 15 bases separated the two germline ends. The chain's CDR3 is CATTGPGGTGELFF. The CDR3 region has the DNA TGTGCCACAACCGGCCCGGGTGGCACCGGGGAGCTGTTTTTT.

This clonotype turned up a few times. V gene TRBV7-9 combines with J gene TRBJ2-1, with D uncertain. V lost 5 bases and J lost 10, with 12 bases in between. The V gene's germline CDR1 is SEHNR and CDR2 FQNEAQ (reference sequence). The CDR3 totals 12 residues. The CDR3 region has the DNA TGTGCCAGCAGCGAGGAGAGACGGGAGCAGTTCTTC. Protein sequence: CASSEERREQFF. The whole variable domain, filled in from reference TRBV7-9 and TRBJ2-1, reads DTGVSQNPRHKITKRGQNVTFRCDPISEHNRLYWYRQTLGQGPEFLTYFQNEAQLEKSRLLSDRFSAERPKGSFSTLEIQRTEQGDSAMYLCASSEERREQFFGPGTRLTVL.

The CDR3 sequence is CASSQTTSGPYNEQFF. As DNA, the CDR3 is TGCGCCAGCAGCCAAACTACTAGCGGTCCCTACAATGAGCAGTTCTTC. The genes are TRBV5-1 and TRBJ2-1, with TRBD2 matching over 8 bases. The CDR3 sequence is 16 residues long. V shed 4 bases, J shed 2 bases, and the junction held 8 bases outside the gene matches. CDR1 is SGHRS and CDR2 is YFSETQ in the germline V gene.

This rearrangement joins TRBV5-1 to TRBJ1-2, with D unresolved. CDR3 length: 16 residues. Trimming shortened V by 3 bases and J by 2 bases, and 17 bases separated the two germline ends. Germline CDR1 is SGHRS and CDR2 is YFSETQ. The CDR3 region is CASSSNPTVGNYGYTF. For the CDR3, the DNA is TGCGCCAGCAGCTCGAACCCCACCGTCGGGAACTATGGCTACACCTTC.

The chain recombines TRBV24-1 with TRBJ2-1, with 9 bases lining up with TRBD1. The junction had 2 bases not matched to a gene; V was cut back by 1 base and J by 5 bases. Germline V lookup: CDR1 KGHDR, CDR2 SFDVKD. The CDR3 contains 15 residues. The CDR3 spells CATSDFRDRDNEQFF. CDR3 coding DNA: TGTGCCACCAGTGATTTCCGGGACAGGGACAATGAGCAGTTCTTC.

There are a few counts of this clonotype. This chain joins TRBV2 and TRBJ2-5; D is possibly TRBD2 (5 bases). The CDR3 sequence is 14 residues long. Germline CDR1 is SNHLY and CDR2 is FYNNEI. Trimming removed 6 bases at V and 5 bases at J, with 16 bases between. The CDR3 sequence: CASRVLEYGETQYF. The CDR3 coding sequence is TGTGCCAGCAGGGTACTAGAGTACGGGGAGACCCAGTACTTC.

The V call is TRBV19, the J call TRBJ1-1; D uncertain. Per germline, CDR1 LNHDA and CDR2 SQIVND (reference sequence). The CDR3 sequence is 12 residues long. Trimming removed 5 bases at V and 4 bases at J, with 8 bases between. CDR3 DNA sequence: TGTGCCAGTAGTGCGGGCATCACTGAAGCTTTCTTT. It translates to CASSAGITEAFF.

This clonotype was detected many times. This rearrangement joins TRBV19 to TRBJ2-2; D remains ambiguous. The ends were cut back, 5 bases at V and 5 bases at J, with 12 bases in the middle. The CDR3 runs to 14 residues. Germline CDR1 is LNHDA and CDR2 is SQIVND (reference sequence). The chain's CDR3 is CASSLGPLTGELFF. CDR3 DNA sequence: TGTGCCAGTAGTCTCGGGCCTCTTACCGGGGAGCTGTTTTTT. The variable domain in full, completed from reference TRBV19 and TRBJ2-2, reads DGGITQSPKYLFRKEGQNVTLSCEQNLNHDAMYWYRQDPGQGLRLIYYSQIVNDFQKGDIAEGYSVSREKKESFPLTVTSAQKNPTAFYLCASSLGPLTGELFFGEGSRLTVL.

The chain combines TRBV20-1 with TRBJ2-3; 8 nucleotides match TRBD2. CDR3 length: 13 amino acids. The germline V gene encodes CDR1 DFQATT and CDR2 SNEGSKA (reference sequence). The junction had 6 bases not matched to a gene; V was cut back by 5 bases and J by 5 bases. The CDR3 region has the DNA TGCAGTGCTCCCTCCGGGACTAGAGATACGCAGTATTTT. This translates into CSAPSGTRDTQYF.

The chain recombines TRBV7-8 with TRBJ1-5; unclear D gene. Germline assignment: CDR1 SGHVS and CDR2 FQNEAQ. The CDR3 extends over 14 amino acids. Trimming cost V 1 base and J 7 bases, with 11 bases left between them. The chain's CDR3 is CASSLGRPNQPQHF. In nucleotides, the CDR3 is TGTGCCAGCAGCTTAGGCAGGCCCAACCAGCCCCAGCATTTT.

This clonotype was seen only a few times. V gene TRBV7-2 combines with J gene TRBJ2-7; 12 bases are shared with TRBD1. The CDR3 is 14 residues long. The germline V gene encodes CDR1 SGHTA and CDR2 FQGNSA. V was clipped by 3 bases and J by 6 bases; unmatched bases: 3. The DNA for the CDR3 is TGTGCCAGCAGCTTGGGACAGGGGGCTTTCGAGCAGTACTTC. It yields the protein CASSLGQGAFEQYF.

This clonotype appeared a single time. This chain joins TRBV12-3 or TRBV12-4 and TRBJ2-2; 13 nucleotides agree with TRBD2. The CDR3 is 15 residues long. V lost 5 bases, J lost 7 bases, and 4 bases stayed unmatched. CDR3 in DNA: TGTGCCAGCAGTCGAAGGACTAGCGGGAGCGGGGAGCTGTTTTTT. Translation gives CASSRRTSGSGELFF.

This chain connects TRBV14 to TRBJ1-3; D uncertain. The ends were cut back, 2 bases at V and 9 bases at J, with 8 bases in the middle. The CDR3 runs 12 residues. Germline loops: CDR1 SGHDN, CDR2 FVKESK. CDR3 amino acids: CASSQNPTTIYF. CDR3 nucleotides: TGTGCCAGCAGCCAAAACCCTACCACCATATATTTT.

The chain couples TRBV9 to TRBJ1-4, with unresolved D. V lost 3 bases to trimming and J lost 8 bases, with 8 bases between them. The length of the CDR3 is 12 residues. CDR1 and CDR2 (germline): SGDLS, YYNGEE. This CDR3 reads CASSGGEEKLFF. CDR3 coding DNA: TGTGCCAGCAGCGGCGGGGAGGAAAAACTGTTTTTT.

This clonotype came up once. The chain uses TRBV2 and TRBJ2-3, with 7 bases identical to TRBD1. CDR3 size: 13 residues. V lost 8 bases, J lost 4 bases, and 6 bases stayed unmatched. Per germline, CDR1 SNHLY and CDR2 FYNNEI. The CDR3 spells CASQTGEADTQYF. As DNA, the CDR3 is TGTGCCAGCCAAACAGGGGAAGCAGATACGCAGTATTTT.

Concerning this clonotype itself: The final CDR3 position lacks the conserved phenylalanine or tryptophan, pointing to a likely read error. The DNA for the CDR3 is TGTGCCACCAGCAGAGACATGGATGGCTATGGCTACACCCTC. Its translation: CATSRDMDGYGYTL. This chain connects TRBV15 to TRBJ1-2; D remains unclear. The CDR3 is made up of 14 amino acids. Germline V gene data show CDR1 as LNHNV and CDR2 as YYDKDF (reference sequence). V lost 0 bases and J lost 4, with 9 bases in between.

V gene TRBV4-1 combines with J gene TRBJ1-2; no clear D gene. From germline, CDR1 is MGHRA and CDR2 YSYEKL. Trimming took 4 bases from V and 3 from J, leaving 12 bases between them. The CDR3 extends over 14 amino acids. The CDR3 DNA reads TGCGCCAGCAGCCGAGCGACGGGTTACTATGGCTACACCTTC. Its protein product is CASSRATGYYGYTF.